This T cell receptor (beta chain) was sequenced for a study of cytomegalovirus exposure and HLA in healthy donors. This clone occurred a few times. Its cognate antigen is unknown. Points from the study as a whole: Likely technical artifact: a cluster of highly shared sequence variants.

This CDR3 is built from 17 residues. V shed 5 bases, J shed 2 bases, and the junction held 13 bases outside the gene matches. The germline CDR1 and CDR2 sequences are SGHNT and YENEEA. The PCR used 60 Vbeta and 13 Jbeta primers. Assay: immunoSEQ multiplex PCR; the TCRdb copy retains only in-frame clones and omits some. This sample has roughly 88,000 clones, with 55% to 75% found just once. Sequenced material: PBMCs. The chain joins TRBV11-3 to TRBJ2-3; 7 nucleotides agree with TRBD2. This receptor was obtained from a man aged 50 to 60 in good health and CMV-seronegative. The CDR3 sequence is CASSPRRTGLSTDTQYF. CDR3 sequence (DNA): TGTGCCAGCAGCCCAAGGCGTACGGGACTATCCACAGATACGCAGTATTTT.